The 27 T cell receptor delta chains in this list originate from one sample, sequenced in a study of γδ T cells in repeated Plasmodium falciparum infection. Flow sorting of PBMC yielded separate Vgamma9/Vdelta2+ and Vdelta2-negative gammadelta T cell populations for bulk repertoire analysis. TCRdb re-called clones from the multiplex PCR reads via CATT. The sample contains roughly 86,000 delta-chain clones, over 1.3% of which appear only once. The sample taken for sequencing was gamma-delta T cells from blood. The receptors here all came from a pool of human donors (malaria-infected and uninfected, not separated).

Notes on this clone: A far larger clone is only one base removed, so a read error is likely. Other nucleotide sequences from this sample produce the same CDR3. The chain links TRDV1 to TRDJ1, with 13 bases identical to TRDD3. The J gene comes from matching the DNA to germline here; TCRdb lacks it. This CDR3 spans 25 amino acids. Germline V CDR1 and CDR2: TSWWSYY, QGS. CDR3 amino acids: CALGELQSSYTKTGGYASSPDKLIF. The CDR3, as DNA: TGTGCCCTTGGGGAACTACAGTCCTCCTACACAAAAACTGGGGGATACGCGTCCTCCCCCGATAAACTCATCTTT.

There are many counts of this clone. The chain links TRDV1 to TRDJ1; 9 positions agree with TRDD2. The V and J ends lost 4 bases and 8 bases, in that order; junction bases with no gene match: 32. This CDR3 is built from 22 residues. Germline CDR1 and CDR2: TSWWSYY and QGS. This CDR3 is CALGAPRMGLLPTRCRGEKLIF. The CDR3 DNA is TGTGCTCTTGGGGCCCCCCGGATGGGCCTCCTTCCTACGAGATGTAGGGGGGAAAAACTCATCTTT.

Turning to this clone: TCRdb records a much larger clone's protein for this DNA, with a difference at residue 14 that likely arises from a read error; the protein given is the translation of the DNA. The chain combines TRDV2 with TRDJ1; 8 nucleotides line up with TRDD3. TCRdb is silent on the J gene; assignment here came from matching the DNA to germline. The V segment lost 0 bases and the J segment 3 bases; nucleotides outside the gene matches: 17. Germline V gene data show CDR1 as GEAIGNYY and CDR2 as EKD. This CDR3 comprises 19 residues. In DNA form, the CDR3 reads TGTGCCTGTGACACCGGGGGGCTGACTGGGGGTCTAAACGCCGATAAACTCATCTTT. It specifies CACDTGGLTGGLNADKLIF.

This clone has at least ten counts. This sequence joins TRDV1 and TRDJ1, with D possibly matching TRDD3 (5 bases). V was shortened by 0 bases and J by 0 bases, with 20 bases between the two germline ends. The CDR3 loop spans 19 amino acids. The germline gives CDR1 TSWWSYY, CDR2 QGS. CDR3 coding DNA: TGTGCTCTTGGGGAACTGCCCTATCGTGGGAATACGTACACCGATAAACTCATCTTT. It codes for CALGELPYRGNTYTDKLIF.

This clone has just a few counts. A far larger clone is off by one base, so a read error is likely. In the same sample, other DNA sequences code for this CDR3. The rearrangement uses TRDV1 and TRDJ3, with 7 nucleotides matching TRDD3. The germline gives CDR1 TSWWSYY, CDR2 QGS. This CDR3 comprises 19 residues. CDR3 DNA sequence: TGTGCTCTTGGTGAACCCGGGGGATCCAGCTCCTGGGACACCCGACAGATGTTTTTC. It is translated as CALGEPGGSSSWDTRQMFF.

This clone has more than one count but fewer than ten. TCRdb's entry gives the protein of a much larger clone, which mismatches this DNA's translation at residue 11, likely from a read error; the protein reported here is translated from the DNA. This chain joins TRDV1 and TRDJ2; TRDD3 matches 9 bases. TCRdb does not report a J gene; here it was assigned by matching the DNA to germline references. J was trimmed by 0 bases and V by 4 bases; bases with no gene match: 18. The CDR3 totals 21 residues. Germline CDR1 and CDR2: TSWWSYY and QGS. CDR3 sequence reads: CALGVSSYWGTQTSLTAQLFF. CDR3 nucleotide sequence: TGTGCTCTTGGGGTTTCCTCGTACTGGGGGACCCAAACTTCTTTGACAGCACAACTCTTCTTT.

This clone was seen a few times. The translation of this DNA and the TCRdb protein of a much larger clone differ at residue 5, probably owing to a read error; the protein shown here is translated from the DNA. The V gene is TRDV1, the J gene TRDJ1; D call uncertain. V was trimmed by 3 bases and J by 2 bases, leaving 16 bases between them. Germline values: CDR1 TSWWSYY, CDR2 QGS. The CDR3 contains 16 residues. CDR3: CALGDRGFSGTDKLIF. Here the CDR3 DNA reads TGTGCTCTTGGGGACCGGGGCTTCTCGGGGACCGATAAACTCATCTTT.

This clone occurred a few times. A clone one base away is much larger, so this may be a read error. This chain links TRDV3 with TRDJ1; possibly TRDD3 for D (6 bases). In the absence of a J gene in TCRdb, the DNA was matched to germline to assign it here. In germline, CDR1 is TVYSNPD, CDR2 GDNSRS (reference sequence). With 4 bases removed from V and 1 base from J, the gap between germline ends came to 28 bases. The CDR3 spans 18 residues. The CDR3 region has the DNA TGTGCCTCATTCGGGGTGGGGGCCAACCGGGTTAGCACCGATAAACTCATCTTT. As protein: CASFGVGANRVSTDKLIF.

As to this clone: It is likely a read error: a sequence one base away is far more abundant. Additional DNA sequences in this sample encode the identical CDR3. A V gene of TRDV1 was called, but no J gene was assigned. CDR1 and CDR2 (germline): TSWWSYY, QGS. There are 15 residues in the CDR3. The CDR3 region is CALGESSHNTDKLIF. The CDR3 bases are TGTGCTCTTGGGGAATCCTCACACAACACCGATAAACTCATCTTC.

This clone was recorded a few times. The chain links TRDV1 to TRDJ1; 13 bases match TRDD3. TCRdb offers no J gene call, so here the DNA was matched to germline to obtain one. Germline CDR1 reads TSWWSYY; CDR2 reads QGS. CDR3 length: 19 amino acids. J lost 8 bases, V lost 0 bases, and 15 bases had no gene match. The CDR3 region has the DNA TGTGCTCTTGGGGAACTACCTTTCCACTGGGGGATACGTGGCTGCAAACTCATCTTT. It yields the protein CALGELPFHWGIRGCKLIF.

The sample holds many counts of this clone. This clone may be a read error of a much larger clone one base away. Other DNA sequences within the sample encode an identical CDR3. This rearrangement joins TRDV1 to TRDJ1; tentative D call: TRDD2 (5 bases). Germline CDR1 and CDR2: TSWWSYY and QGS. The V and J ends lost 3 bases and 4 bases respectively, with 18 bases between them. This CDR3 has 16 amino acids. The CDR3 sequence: CALGELSFPYHDKLIF. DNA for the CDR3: TGTGCTCTTGGGGAGCTTAGCTTCCCTTATCACGATAAACTCATCTTT.

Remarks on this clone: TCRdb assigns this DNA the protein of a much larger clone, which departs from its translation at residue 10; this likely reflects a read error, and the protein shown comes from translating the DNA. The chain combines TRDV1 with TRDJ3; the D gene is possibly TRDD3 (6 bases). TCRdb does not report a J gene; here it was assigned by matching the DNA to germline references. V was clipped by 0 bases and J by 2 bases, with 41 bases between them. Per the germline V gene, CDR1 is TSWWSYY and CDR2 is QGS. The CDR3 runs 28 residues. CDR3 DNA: TGTGCTCTTGGGGAACTAGTGGGACCTCCACAATCGTACTGGGATAGGCCGAAGAGCCCCTGGGACACCCGACAGATGTTTTTC. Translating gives CALGELVGPPQSYWDRPKSPWDTRQMFF.

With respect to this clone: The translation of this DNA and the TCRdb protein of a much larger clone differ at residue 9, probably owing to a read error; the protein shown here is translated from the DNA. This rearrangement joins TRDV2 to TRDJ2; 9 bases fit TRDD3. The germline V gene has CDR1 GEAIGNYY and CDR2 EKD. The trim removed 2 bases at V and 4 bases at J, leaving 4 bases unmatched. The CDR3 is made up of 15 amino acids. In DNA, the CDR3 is TGTGCCTGTGACAGGGGGGATACTGCGACAGCACAACTCTTCTTT. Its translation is CACDRGDTATAQLFF.

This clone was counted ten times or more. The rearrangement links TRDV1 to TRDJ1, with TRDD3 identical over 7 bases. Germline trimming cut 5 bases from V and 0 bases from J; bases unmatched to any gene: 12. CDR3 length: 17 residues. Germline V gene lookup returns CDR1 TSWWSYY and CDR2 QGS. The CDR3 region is CALGFTGGILYTDKLIF. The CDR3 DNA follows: TGTGCTCTTGGGTTTACGGGCGGGATACTGTACACCGATAAACTCATCTTT.

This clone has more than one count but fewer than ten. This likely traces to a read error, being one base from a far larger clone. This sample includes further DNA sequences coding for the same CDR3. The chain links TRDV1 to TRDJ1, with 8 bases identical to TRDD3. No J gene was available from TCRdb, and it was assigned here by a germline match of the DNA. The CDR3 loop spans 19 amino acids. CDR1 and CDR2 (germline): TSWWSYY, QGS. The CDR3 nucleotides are TGTGCTCTTGGAGAACTAGTATCCGTTGTACTGGGGGACACCGATAAACTCATCTTT. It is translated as CALGELVSVVLGDTDKLIF.

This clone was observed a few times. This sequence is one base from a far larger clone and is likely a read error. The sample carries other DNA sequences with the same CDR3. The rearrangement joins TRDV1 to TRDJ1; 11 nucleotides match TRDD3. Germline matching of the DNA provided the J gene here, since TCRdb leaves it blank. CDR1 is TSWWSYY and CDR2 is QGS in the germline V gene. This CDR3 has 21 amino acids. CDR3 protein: CALGESILQNIWGIRADKLIF. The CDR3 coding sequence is TGCGCTCTTGGGGAAAGTATCCTACAAAACATTTGGGGGATACGCGCCGATAAACTCATCTTT.

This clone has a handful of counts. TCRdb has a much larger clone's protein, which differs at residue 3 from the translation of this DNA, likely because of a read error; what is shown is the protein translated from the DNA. For the CDR3, the DNA is TGTGCCCGTGACAGTCTGGGGGATACGTGCGATAAACTCATCTTT. Its protein product is CARDSLGDTCDKLIF. This chain links TRDV2 with TRDJ1; 12 bases align to TRDD3. The J gene, not given by TCRdb, was assigned here from a germline match of the nucleotide sequence. CDR1 is GEAIGNYY, CDR2 EKD, per germline. The CDR3 length is 15 residues.

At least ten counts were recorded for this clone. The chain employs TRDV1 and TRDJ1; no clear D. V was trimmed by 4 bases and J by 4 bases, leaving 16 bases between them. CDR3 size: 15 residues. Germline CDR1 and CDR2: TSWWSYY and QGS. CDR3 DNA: TGTGCTCTTGGGGCCCCATTCGTTAAGGGCGATAAACTCATCTTT. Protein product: CALGAPFVKGDKLIF.

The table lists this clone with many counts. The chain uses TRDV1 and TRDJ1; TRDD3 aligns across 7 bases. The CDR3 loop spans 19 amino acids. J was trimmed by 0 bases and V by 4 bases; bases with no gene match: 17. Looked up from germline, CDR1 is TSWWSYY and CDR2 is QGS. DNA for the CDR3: TGTGCTCTTGGGGCACTTTCTACTGGGGCTTGCCCTTACACCGATAAACTCATCTTT. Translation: CALGALSTGACPYTDKLIF.

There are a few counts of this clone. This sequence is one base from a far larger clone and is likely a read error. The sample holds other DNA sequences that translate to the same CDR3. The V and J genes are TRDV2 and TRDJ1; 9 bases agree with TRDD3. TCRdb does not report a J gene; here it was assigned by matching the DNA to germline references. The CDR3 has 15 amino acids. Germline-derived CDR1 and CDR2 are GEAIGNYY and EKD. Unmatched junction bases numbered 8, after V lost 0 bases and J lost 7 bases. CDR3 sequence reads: CACDTMTGGPPKLIF. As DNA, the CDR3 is TGTGCCTGTGACACCATGACTGGGGGACCCCCTAAACTCATCTTT.

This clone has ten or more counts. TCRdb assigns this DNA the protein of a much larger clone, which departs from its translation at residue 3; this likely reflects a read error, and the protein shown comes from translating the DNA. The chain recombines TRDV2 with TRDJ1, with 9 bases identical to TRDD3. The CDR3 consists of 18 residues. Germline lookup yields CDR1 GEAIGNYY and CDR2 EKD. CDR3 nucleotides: TGTGCCCGTGATCCCCTTACTGGGGGACGACCGTACACCGATAAACTCATCTTT. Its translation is CARDPLTGGRPYTDKLIF.

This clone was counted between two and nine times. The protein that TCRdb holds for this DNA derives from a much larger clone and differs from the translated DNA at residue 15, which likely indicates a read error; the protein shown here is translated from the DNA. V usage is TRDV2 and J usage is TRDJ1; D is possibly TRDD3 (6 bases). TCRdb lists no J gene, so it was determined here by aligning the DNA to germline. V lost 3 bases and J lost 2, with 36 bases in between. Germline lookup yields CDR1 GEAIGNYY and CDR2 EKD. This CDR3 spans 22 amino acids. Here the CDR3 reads CACDPRAPYGGKEPLRTDKLIF. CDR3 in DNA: TGTGCCTGTGACCCCAGGGCCCCTTATGGGGGGAAAGAGCCACTGAGGACCGATAAACTCATCTTT.

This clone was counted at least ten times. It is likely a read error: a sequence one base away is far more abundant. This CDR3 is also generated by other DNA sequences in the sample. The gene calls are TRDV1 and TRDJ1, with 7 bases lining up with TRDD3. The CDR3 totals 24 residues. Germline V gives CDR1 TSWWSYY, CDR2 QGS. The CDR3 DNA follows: TGTGCCCTTGGGGTCCGTGGCCCCCCGGCCCTGAACTACTGGGGCCTTAAGGGGACCGATAAACTCATCTTT. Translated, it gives CALGVRGPPALNYWGLKGTDKLIF.

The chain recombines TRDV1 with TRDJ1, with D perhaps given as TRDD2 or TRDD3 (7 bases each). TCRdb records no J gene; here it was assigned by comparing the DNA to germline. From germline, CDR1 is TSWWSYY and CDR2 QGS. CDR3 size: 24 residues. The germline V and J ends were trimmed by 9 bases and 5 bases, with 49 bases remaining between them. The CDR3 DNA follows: TGTGCTCTCCGTACAGGTCCTGAAGGCTTTCCTACGACCTCCCAGTACTGGGGACCTGATAAACTCATCTTT. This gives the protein CALRTGPEGFPTTSQYWGPDKLIF.

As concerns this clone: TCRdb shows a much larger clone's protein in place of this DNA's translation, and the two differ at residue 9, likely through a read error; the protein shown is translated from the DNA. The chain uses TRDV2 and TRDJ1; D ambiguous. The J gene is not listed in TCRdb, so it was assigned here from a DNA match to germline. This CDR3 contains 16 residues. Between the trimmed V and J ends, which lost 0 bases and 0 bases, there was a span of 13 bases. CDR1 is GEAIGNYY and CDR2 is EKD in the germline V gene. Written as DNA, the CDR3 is TGTGCCTGTGACACCTTGGTTGGCCATCACACCGATAAACTCATCTTT. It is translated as CACDTLVGHHTDKLIF.

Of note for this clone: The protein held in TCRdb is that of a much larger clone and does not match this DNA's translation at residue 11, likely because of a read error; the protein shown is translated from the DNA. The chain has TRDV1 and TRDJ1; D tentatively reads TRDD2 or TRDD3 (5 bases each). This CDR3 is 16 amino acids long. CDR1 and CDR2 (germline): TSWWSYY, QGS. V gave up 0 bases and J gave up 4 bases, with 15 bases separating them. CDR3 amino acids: CALGELIPGCVDKLIF. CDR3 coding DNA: TGTGCTCTTGGGGAACTAATTCCTGGGTGCGTCGATAAACTCATCTTT.

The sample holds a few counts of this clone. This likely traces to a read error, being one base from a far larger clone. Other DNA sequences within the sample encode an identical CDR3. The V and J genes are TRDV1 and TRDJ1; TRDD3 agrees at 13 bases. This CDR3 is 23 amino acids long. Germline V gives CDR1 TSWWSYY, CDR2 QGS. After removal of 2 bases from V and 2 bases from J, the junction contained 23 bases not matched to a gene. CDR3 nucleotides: TGTGCTCTTGGGGAAATTGGGGGAACTTCCTCTTCGTACTGGGGGATACGGACCGATAAACTCATCTTT. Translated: CALGEIGGTSSSYWGIRTDKLIF.